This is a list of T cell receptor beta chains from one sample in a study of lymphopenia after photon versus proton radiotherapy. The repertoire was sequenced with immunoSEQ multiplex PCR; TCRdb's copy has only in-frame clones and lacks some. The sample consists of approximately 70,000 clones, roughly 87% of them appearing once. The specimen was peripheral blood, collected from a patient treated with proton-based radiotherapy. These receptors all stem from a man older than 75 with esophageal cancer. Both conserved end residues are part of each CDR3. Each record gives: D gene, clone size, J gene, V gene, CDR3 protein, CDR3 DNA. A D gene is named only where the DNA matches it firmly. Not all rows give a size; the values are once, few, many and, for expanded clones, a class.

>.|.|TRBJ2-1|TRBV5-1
CASSWPRGGGYNEQFF
TGCGCCAGCAGCTGGCCCCGGGGAGGGGGCTACAATGAGCAGTTCTTC
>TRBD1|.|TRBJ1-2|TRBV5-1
CASSLGQGNAVVDYTF
TGCGCCAGCAGCCTGGGACAGGGAAATGCGGTAGTTGACTACACCTTC
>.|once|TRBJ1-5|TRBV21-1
CASSKDSPYSNQPQHF
TGTGCCAGCAGCAAGGACAGTCCTTATAGCAATCAGCCCCAGCATTTT
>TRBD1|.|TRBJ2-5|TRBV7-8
CASSRQGKETQYF
TGTGCCAGCAGCCGACAGGGTAAAGAGACCCAGTACTTC
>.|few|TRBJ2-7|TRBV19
CASSMDRFYEQYF
TGTGCCAGTAGTATGGACCGGTTCTACGAGCAGTACTTC
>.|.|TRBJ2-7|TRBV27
CASSLDSGRVEQYF
TGTGCCAGCAGTTTAGACTCGGGTCGTGTGGAGCAGTACTTC
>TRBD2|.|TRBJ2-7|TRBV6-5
CASTVAGTDEQYF
TGTGCCAGCACCGTAGCGGGGACGGACGAGCAGTACTTC
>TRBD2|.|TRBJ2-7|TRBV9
CASNAGASYEQYF
TGTGCCAGCAATGCGGGAGCGAGCTACGAGCAGTACTTC
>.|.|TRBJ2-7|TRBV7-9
CASRGPISSYEQYF
TGTGCCAGCCGAGGGCCGATAAGCTCCTACGAGCAGTACTTC
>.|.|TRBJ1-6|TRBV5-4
CASSQNLGASNSPLHF
TGTGCCAGCAGCCAGAATTTAGGCGCGTCCAATTCACCCCTCCACTTT
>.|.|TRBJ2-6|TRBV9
CASSVPLVSGANVLTF
TGTGCCAGCAGCGTGCCGCTAGTCTCTGGGGCCAACGTCCTGACTTTC
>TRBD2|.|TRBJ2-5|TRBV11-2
CASSSGLAGRETQYF
TGTGCCAGCAGCTCCGGACTAGCGGGAAGAGAGACCCAGTACTTC
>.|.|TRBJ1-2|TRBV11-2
CASTPSLLSNYGYTF
TGTGCCAGCACCCCTTCGCTGTTATCTAACTATGGCTACACCTTC
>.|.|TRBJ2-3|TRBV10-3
CAISERDITDTQYF
TGTGCCATCAGTGAAAGGGATATAACAGATACGCAGTATTTT
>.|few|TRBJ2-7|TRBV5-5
CASSLFTIGFYEQYF
TGTGCCAGCAGCTTGTTTACAATTGGCTTCTACGAGCAGTACTTC
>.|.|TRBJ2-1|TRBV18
CASSRGVHRSYNEQFF
TGTGCCAGCTCACGCGGAGTCCACCGCTCCTACAATGAGCAGTTCTTC
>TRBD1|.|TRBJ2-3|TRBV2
CASSVQGAGTDTQYF
TGTGCCAGCAGTGTCCAGGGGGCAGGCACAGATACGCAGTATTTT
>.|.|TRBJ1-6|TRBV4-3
CASSQDEEVHSPLHF
TGCGCCAGCAGCCAAGATGAGGAGGTCCATTCACCCCTCCACTTT
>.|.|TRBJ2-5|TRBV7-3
CASSPRVGDGTQYF
TGTGCCAGCAGCCCTCGCGTGGGGGATGGGACCCAGTACTTC
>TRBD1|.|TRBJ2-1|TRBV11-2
CASRYRDRSYNEQFF
TGTGCCAGCAGGTACCGGGACAGATCCTACAATGAGCAGTTCTTC
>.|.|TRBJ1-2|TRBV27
CASSITQGYGYTF
TGTGCCAGCAGTATCACGCAGGGGTATGGCTACACCTTC